The clone carrying this T cell receptor beta chain was seen repeatedly, ten times or more. The record originates from a study of response to subunit inactivated influenza vaccine. TCRdb reanalysed the RT-PCR reads using MiXCR and keeps one entry per CDR3 protein. The data contain more than 550,000 distinct CDR3 sequences, approximately 10% of them singletons. Per the germline V gene, CDR1 is MGHRA and CDR2 is YSYEKL. This CDR3 contains 16 residues. Trimming at V came to 2 bases and at J to 7 bases, leaving 7 bases not matched to a gene. The same sample was also studied in work on T cells expressing NK-cell markers. That paper adds: TCR beta cDNA was generated via 5'RACE template switching incorporating UMIs.

The TCR comes from a man between 45 and 60 years old who received an inactivated influenza vaccine. The sample was PBMCs from blood, taken on the day of vaccination. V gene TRBV4-1 combines with J gene TRBJ2-7; 14 nucleotides agree with TRBD2. The DNA for the CDR3 is TGCGCCAGCAGCCAACTGACGACTAGCGGGAGGGGAGAGCAGTACTTC. This gives the protein CASSQLTTSGRGEQYF.